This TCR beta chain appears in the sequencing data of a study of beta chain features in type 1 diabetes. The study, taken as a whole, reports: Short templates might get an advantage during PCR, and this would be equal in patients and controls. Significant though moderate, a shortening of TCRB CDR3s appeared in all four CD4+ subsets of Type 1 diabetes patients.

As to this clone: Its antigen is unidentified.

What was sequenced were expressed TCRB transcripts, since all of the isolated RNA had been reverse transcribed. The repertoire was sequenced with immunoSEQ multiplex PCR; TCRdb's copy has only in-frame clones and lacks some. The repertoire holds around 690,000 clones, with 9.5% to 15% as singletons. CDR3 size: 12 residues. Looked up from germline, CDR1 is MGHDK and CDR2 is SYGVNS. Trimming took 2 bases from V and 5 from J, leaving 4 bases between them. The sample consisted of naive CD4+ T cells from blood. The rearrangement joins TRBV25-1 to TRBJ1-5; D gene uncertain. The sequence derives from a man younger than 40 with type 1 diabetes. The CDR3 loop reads CASSEVDQPQHF. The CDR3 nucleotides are TGTGCCAGCAGTGAAGTGGATCAGCCCCAGCATTTT. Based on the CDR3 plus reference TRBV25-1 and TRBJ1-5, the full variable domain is EADIYQTPRYLVIGTGKKITLECSQTMGHDKMYWYQQDPGMELHLIHYSYGVNSTEKGDLSSESTVSRIRTEHFPLTLESARPSHTSQYLCASSEVDQPQHFGDGTRLSIL.